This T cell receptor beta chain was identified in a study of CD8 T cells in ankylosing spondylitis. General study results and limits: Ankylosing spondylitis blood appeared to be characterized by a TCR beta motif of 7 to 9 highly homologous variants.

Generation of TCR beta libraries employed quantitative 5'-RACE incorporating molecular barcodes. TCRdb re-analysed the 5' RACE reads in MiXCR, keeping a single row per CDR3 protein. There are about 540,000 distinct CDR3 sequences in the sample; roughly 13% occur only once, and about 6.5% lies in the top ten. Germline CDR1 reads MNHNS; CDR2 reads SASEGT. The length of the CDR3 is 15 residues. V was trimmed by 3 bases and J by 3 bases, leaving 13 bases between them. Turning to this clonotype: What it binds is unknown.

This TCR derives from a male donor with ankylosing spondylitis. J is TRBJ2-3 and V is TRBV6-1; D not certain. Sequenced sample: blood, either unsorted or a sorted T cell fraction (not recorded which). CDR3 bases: TGTGCCAGCAGTGAGACGGCGAGGAAAACAGATACGCAGTATTTT. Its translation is CASSETARKTDTQYF.